This record covers a single TCR beta chain. The antigen remains unidentified. The data are from a study of T cell responses to AZD1222 COVID-19 vaccine. Profiled with immunoSEQ multiplex PCR; TCRdb holds only in-frame clones, not every one. Counted here are roughly 120,000 clones, about four fifths occurring once; the ten biggest clones make up about 9.7%. General observations from the study: Sampling that yielded the repertoires occurred only after the peak T cell response. Donors were mostly white British, more females; clonal diversity possibly underestimated.

After removal of 0 bases from V and 9 bases from J, the junction contained 5 bases not matched to a gene. The CDR3 runs 15 residues. CDR1 is KGHSH, CDR2 LQKENI, per germline. The source of this sequence is an adult in good health. The chain couples TRBV18 to TRBJ2-1; 10 nucleotides align to TRBD2. Sequences were derived from peripheral blood, sampled on day 0 of AZD1222 vaccination. In DNA, the CDR3 is TGTGCCAGCTCACCACCGGCTAGCGGGAGACTTGAGCAGTTCTTC. This codes for CASSPPASGRLEQFF.